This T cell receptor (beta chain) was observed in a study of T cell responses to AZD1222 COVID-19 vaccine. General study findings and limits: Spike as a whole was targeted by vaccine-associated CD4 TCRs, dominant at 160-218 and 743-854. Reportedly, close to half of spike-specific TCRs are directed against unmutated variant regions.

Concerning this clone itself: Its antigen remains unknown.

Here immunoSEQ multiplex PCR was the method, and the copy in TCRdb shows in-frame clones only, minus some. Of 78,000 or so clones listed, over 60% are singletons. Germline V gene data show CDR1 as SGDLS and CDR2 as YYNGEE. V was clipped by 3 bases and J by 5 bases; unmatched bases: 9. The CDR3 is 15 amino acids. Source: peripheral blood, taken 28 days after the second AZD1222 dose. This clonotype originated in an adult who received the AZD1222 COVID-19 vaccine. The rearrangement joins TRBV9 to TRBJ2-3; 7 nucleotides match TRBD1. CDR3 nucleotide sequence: TGTGCCAGCAGCGCCAGACAGGGAAAGGGAGATACGCAGTATTTT. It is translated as CASSARQGKGDTQYF. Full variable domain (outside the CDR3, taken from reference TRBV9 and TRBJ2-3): DSGVTQTPKHLITATGQRVTLRCSPRSGDLSVYWYQQSLDQGLQFLIQYYNGEERAKGNILERFSAQQFPDLHSELNLSSLELGDSALYFCASSARQGKGDTQYFGPGTRLTVL.